What follows are 2 T cell receptor beta chains derived from one specimen sequenced in a study of blood T cells in healthy people across ages. A second PCR of 7 to 11 cycles used a sample-barcoded 5' primer and a J-beta primer mix. Each CDR3 protein gets one entry after TCRdb re-called the 5' RACE reads with MiXCR. The sample lists around 1.7 million distinct CDR3 sequences, roughly 27% seen once, with about 7.7% in the top ten. Sequencing was carried out using blood. The receptors shown here come from a woman between 25 and 40 years old in good health.

The CDR3 nucleotides read TGTGCCAGCAGCCCACCAGCGTTAAGCTCCTACGAGCAGTACTTC. Amino acid sequence: CASSPPALSSYEQYF. The chain uses TRBV7-2 and TRBJ2-7; D is ambiguous. Trimming pared 5 bases from V and 0 bases from J, leaving 14 bases between. Germline assignment: CDR1 SGHTA and CDR2 FQGNSA. This CDR3 has 15 residues.

About this clonotype itself: A read error may produce the germline difference seen at one junction end. The CDR3 sequence: CSGIQGEKPFF. DNA for the CDR3: TGCAGCGGCATACAGGGGGAAAAACCGTTTTTT. The rearrangement joins TRBV29-1 to TRBJ1-4; 8 nucleotides agree with TRBD1. The CDR3 consists of 11 residues. Germline CDR1 is SQVTM and CDR2 is ANQGSEA.